One sample yielded the 21 T cell receptor beta chains listed below, sequenced in a study of T cells in localized non-small cell lung cancer. Measured with immunoSEQ multiplex PCR; TCRdb has only the in-frame clones, and not every one. The sample holds approximately 13,000 clones, about 92% seen once. The starting material was peripheral blood mononuclear cells, obtained before any cancer treatment. Receptor source: a man between 40 and 70 years old with stage III lung adenocarcinoma.

This rearrangement joins TRBV7-2 to TRBJ2-1; tentatively, D is TRBD2 (5 bases). This CDR3 region has 19 residues. The V end lost 5 bases, the J end lost 0 bases, and 23 bases lay between the germline ends. CDR1 and CDR2 from the germline V gene are SGHTA and FQGNSA. The CDR3 region has the DNA TGTGCCAGCAGCCCTCAGGCGACCCAGCGGACCTCCTCCTACAATGAGCAGTTCTTC. Its protein product is CASSPQATQRTSSYNEQFF.

V gene TRBV25-1 combines with J gene TRBJ2-1; D is unclear. Trimming removed 6 bases from V and 3 bases from J, with 15 bases in between. Looked up from germline, CDR1 is MGHDK and CDR2 is SYGVNS. CDR3 length: 15 residues. CDR3: CASSWGANHYNEQFF. The CDR3, as DNA: TGTGCCAGCAGCTGGGGTGCGAACCACTACAATGAGCAGTTCTTC.

This sequence joins TRBV20-1 and TRBJ1-2; D not certain. The CDR3 has 11 amino acids. Germline V lookup: CDR1 DFQATT, CDR2 SNEGSKA (reference sequence). In DNA, the CDR3 is TGCAGCGCCCCCGGCGGCTATGGCTACACCTTC. Translated: CSAPGGYGYTF.

V is TRBV9 and J is TRBJ2-3; 10 bases line up with TRBD2. The germline V gene encodes CDR1 SGDLS and CDR2 YYNGEE. V was pared by 3 bases and J by 4 bases, with 5 bases of the junction left unmatched. The CDR3 sequence is 15 residues long. The CDR3 region has the DNA TGTGCCAGCAGCGAAAGCGGGAGGGCGGCAGATACGCAGTATTTT. It is translated as CASSESGRAADTQYF. The full variable domain, rest sourced from reference TRBV9 and TRBJ2-3, is DSGVTQTPKHLITATGQRVTLRCSPRSGDLSVYWYQQSLDQGLQFLIQYYNGEERAKGNILERFSAQQFPDLHSELNLSSLELGDSALYFCASSESGRAADTQYFGPGTRLTVL.

V is TRBV19 and J is TRBJ2-2, with 9 bases aligning to TRBD2. With V trimmed by 3 bases and J by 5 bases, 7 bases remained unmatched. Germline CDR1 is LNHDA and CDR2 is SQIVND (reference sequence). The CDR3 has 16 amino acids. The CDR3 nucleotides are TGTGCCAGTAGTATCGTACTAGCGGGTTTTACCGGGGAGCTGTTTTTT. It codes for CASSIVLAGFTGELFF.

The V gene is TRBV7-9, the J gene TRBJ2-6; D is undetermined. The CDR3 is 17 residues long. Germline V CDR1 and CDR2: SEHNR, FQNEAQ (reference sequence). V was pared by 5 bases and J by 2 bases, with 16 bases between. CDR3 sequence reads: CASSKEPRAAGANVLTF. The CDR3 region has the DNA TGTGCCAGCAGCAAAGAACCCCGGGCCGCTGGGGCCAACGTCCTGACTTTC. The whole variable domain, remainder taken from reference TRBV7-9 and TRBJ2-6, is DTGVSQNPRHKITKRGQNVTFRCDPISEHNRLYWYRQTLGQGPEFLTYFQNEAQLEKSRLLSDRFSAERPKGSFSTLEIQRTEQGDSAMYLCASSKEPRAAGANVLTFGAGSRLTVL.

This sequence joins TRBV7-6 and TRBJ2-7; 8 bases line up with TRBD1. CDR1 is SGHVS and CDR2 is FNYEAQ in the germline V gene. The CDR3 loop spans 14 amino acids. V was clipped by 5 bases and J by 2 bases; unmatched bases: 5. DNA for the CDR3: TGTGCCAGCAGCCAGGACAGGGAAACCTACGAGCAGTACTTC. Protein product: CASSQDRETYEQYF.

The rearrangement uses TRBV7-9 and TRBJ2-3; D remains ambiguous. V was cut by 1 base and J by 2 bases, with 13 bases left in between. CDR3 length equals 16 residues. The V gene's germline CDR1 is SEHNR and CDR2 FQNEAQ (reference sequence). In DNA, the CDR3 is TGTGCCAGCAGCTTAGTTGTAGCAAGGGACACAGATACGCAGTATTTT. Amino acids: CASSLVVARDTDTQYF.

This rearrangement joins TRBV7-8 to TRBJ2-2; 12 nucleotides match TRBD2. Germline trimming cut 5 bases from V and 7 bases from J; bases unmatched to any gene: 11. The CDR3 has 17 residues. Germline CDR1 reads SGHVS; CDR2 reads FQNEAQ. The CDR3 DNA is TGTGCCAGCAGCGCTAGCGGGAGGGCCGCGCGAGGCGGGGAGCTGTTTTTT. Translating it yields CASSASGRAARGGELFF.

As to this clone: The junction shows a germline mismatch at one end, possibly a read error. The CDR3 spells CAISEGSGQGVNF. In DNA, the CDR3 is TGTGCCATCAGTGAAGGTTCGGGACAGGGGGTGAATTTT. The chain joins TRBV10-3 to TRBJ2-3, with 11 bases that match TRBD1. The CDR3 consists of 13 residues. Per the germline V gene, CDR1 is ENHRY and CDR2 is SYGVKD.

The V call is TRBV27, the J call TRBJ2-1, with 12 bases fitting TRBD2. Germline V lookup: CDR1 MNHEY, CDR2 SMNVEV (reference sequence). The CDR3 spans 16 residues. V lost 7 bases to trimming and J lost 9 bases; unmatched junction nucleotides: 13. The CDR3 DNA reads TGTGCCAGCATCAAATCCCAGACTAGCGGGAGAGGTGAGCAGTTCTTC. Encoded protein: CASIKSQTSGRGEQFF.

The chain joins TRBV4-1 to TRBJ2-7; D remains unclear. CDR1 and CDR2 from the germline V gene are MGHRA and YSYEKL. With 0 bases removed from V and 2 bases from J, the gap between germline ends came to 8 bases. The CDR3 extends over 14 amino acids. This chain's CDR3 is CASSQDRNAYEQYF. The DNA for the CDR3 is TGCGCCAGCAGCCAAGATCGCAACGCCTACGAGCAGTACTTC.

The rearrangement joins TRBV28 to TRBJ1-2; D perhaps matches TRBD1 (6 bases). Trimming shortened V by 2 bases and J by 3 bases, and 10 bases separated the two germline ends. The CDR3 covers 14 residues. Looked up from germline, CDR1 is MDHEN and CDR2 is SYDVKM. CDR3 sequence: CASSLGGGHYGYTF. Written as DNA, the CDR3 is TGTGCCAGCAGTTTAGGGGGGGGCCACTATGGCTACACCTTC.

The chain's CDR3 is CASSLGPDREAFF. The CDR3 coding sequence is TGTGCCAGCAGCTTGGGCCCGGACCGTGAAGCTTTCTTT. The chain employs TRBV7-8 and TRBJ1-1, with D unclear. Germline CDR1 SGHVS, CDR2 FQNEAQ. CDR3 length: 13 residues. Trimming cost V 3 bases and J 7 bases, with 12 bases left between them.

The gene calls are TRBV28 and TRBJ2-5; D remains ambiguous. Germline V gene data show CDR1 as MDHEN and CDR2 as SYDVKM. V dropped 6 bases and J dropped 0 bases, with 8 bases sitting between them. CDR3 length: 13 amino acids. The CDR3 loop reads CASRVEYQETQYF. The DNA for the CDR3 is TGTGCCAGCAGGGTAGAGTACCAAGAGACCCAGTACTTC.

Details on this clone: In the same sample, other DNA sequences code for this CDR3. The V call is TRBV30, the J call TRBJ1-1, with TRBD1 identical over 8 bases. Trimming at V came to 5 bases and at J to 5 bases, leaving 25 bases not matched to a gene. Germline V gene data show CDR1 as GTSNPN and CDR2 as SVGIG (reference sequence). The CDR3 runs to 19 residues. The CDR3 reads CAWEIGGRGQGAGWTEAFF. DNA of the CDR3: TGTGCCTGGGAAATCGGGGGTCGTGGGCAGGGGGCAGGATGGACTGAAGCTTTCTTT.

The chain employs TRBV7-9 and TRBJ2-7, with unresolved D. The ends were cut back, 2 bases at V and 1 base at J, with 9 bases in the middle. This CDR3 region has 14 residues. CDR1 and CDR2 (germline): SEHNR, FQNEAQ (reference sequence). Here the CDR3 DNA reads TGTGCCAGCAGCTTAACTGCGTTTTCCTACGAGCAGTACTTC. Amino acid sequence: CASSLTAFSYEQYF.

The chain combines TRBV6-5 with TRBJ2-7, with D uncertain. The ends were cut back, 2 bases at V and 2 bases at J, with 13 bases in the middle. CDR1 and CDR2 from the germline V gene are MNHEY and SVGAGI. The CDR3 extends over 15 amino acids. This CDR3 reads CASSYKAQPPYEQYF. CDR3 in DNA: TGTGCCAGCAGTTACAAGGCCCAGCCGCCCTACGAGCAGTACTTC.

V and J are TRBV28 and TRBJ2-3, with 7 bases identical to TRBD1. Germline assignment: CDR1 MDHEN and CDR2 SYDVKM. With 2 bases clipped from V and 4 bases from J, the junction kept 12 bases outside the gene matches. CDR3 size: 17 residues. The CDR3 here is CASSLQDRPRGPDTQYF. The CDR3 nucleotides are TGTGCCAGCAGTTTACAGGACAGGCCCCGAGGGCCAGATACGCAGTATTTT.

The chain has TRBV7-9 and TRBJ2-2; the D is unclear. The V end lost 4 bases, the J end lost 0 bases, and 21 bases lay between the germline ends. This CDR3 region has 19 residues. Germline lookup yields CDR1 SEHNR and CDR2 FQNEAQ (reference sequence). The CDR3 loop is CASSSPTTQHQTNTGELFF. The CDR3 DNA sequence: TGTGCCAGCAGCTCGCCCACAACACAGCACCAAACGAACACCGGGGAGCTGTTTTTT.

The chain carries TRBV28 and TRBJ1-2; D gene ambiguous. Germline V gene data show CDR1 as MDHEN and CDR2 as SYDVKM. This CDR3 comprises 13 residues. Deletions cut 5 bases from V and 2 bases from J, with 9 bases between. The CDR3 bases are TGTGCCAGCAGTGGACTGCCAAACTATGGCTACACCTTC. Its translation is CASSGLPNYGYTF.